Listed here are 22 T cell receptor beta chains from one sample, sequenced in a study of siplizumab effects on memory and regulatory T cells (dated 2019 in TCRdb). The library was made by the immunoSEQ multiplex PCR assay. The source is immuneACCESS, and TCRdb retained only in-frame sequences with V and J called. Part of the clones is not carried over; for the studies checked, unresolved V genes explain less than half of this, and the remainder is unexplained. The sample has approximately 40,000 clones on record, more than 80% of them singletons. The top ten clones comprise roughly 0.23% of the sample. The material sequenced was naive CD4+ T cells sorted from blood. The cell subset or site tag for this specimen amounts to: unstimulated naive T cells. These receptors came from a human donor in good health.

The V gene is TRBV25-1, the J gene TRBJ1-6, with D tentatively TRBD1 (6 bases). V shed 7 bases and J shed 9 bases, with 10 bases lying between them. The CDR3 is made up of 12 amino acids. Per the germline V gene, CDR1 is MGHDK and CDR2 is SYGVNS. DNA of the CDR3: TGTGCCAGCAAAGGAGGGGGTTCACCCCTCCACTTT. Its protein is CASKGGGSPLHF.

The CDR3 nucleotides are TGTGCCAGCAGCTCGGGACCGAAGGACACCCAGTACTTC. Its translation: CASSSGPKDTQYF. The J gene is TRBJ2-5, the V gene TRBV7-9, with D perhaps assigned TRBD1 or TRBD2 (5 bases each). With 4 bases removed from V and 8 bases from J, the gap between germline ends came to 14 bases. Per the germline V gene, CDR1 is SEHNR and CDR2 is FQNEAQ (reference sequence). The CDR3 is made up of 13 amino acids.

V gene TRBV29-1 combines with J gene TRBJ1-2; D perhaps matches TRBD1 (6 bases). Trimming removed 3 bases at V and 5 bases at J, with 10 bases between. Germline-derived CDR1 and CDR2 are SQVTM and ANQGSEA. This CDR3 region has 12 residues. The CDR3 DNA is TGCAGCGTTGAGAACAGGGATTATGGCTACACCTTC. It specifies CSVENRDYGYTF.

The rearrangement uses TRBV25-1 and TRBJ1-2; 10 bases map to TRBD1. V lost 3 bases and J lost 5; bases outside the gene matches: 6. The CDR3 spans 15 residues. Germline CDR1 MGHDK, CDR2 SYGVNS. CDR3 coding DNA: TGTGCCAGCAGTGAGACAGGGGGCTCAACATATGGCTACACCTTC. Its protein product is CASSETGGSTYGYTF.

The CDR3 here is CASGLVQGDSGNTIYF. The CDR3 DNA is TGTGCTAGTGGTTTGGTACAGGGGGACTCTGGAAACACCATATATTTT. The rearrangement joins TRBV12-5 to TRBJ1-3; 8 bases map to TRBD1. Germline values: CDR1 LGHNT, CDR2 FRNRAP. The CDR3 consists of 16 residues. J gave up 0 bases and V 0 bases, and 1 base lay outside the gene matches.

This clone has just a few counts. This chain joins TRBV2 and TRBJ1-5; 9 bases align to TRBD1. The J segment lost 7 bases and the V segment lost 7 bases, leaving 5 bases of the junction unmatched. The CDR3 loop spans 13 amino acids. The germline V gene encodes CDR1 SNHLY and CDR2 FYNNEI. The CDR3 DNA sequence: TGTGCCAGCAAGGGACAGGGAAACCAGCCCCAGCATTTT. Its translation is CASKGQGNQPQHF.

The gene calls are TRBV5-6 and TRBJ2-2; D remains unclear. This CDR3 region has 13 residues. V was trimmed by 6 bases and J by 3 bases, leaving 9 bases between them. The germline V gene has CDR1 SGHDT and CDR2 YYEEEE. The CDR3 DNA reads as TGTGCCAGCACCCGGACGGACACCGGGGAGCTGTTTTTT. As protein: CASTRTDTGELFF.

This sequence joins TRBV19 and TRBJ1-2; D unclear. V lost 5 bases and J lost 1, with 17 bases in between. Germline lookup yields CDR1 LNHDA and CDR2 SQIVND (reference sequence). The CDR3 is 16 residues long. In DNA form, the CDR3 reads TGTGCCAGTAGTCCCTTAGGACGCAATTTTAACTATGGCTACACCTTC. It specifies CASSPLGRNFNYGYTF.

This clone has only one observation. V gene TRBV7-9 combines with J gene TRBJ1-5; D gene unclear. Trimming removed 5 bases from V and 1 base from J, with 9 bases in between. Germline V gene lookup returns CDR1 SEHNR and CDR2 FQNEAQ (reference sequence). The CDR3 spans 14 residues. CDR3 nucleotides: TGTGCCAGCAGCGGTGGAGGGAGCAATCAGCCCCAGCATTTT. It specifies CASSGGGSNQPQHF.

The chain combines TRBV5-1 with TRBJ1-1; maybe TRBD1 (6 bases). V shed 7 bases and J shed 4 bases, with 14 bases lying between them. CDR3 length equals 13 residues. Looked up from germline, CDR1 is SGHRS and CDR2 is YFSETQ. CDR3 nucleotide sequence: TGCGCCAGCGTACTACAGGGTTCCACTGAAGCTTTCTTT. It translates to CASVLQGSTEAFF.

The chain carries TRBV5-6 and TRBJ2-7; TRBD1 aligns across 12 bases. The CDR3 contains 17 residues. V shed 0 bases, J shed 5 bases, and the junction held 9 bases outside the gene matches. Germline CDR1 SGHDT, CDR2 YYEEEE. CDR3 amino acids: CASSLVVRDRGRHEQYF. The CDR3 DNA reads TGTGCCAGCAGCTTGGTCGTCCGGGACAGGGGGCGACACGAGCAGTACTTC.

The chain links TRBV11-2 to TRBJ2-1; D may be TRBD2 (5 bases). CDR1 is SGHAT, CDR2 FQNNGV, per germline. This CDR3 comprises 17 residues. Trimming took 3 bases from V and 0 from J, leaving 15 bases between them. CDR3: CASSFPSRTGSYNEQFF. Written as DNA, the CDR3 is TGTGCCAGCAGCTTCCCTAGCCGAACGGGCTCCTACAATGAGCAGTTCTTC.

The chain has TRBV5-4 and TRBJ2-7, with D unresolved. The germline CDR1 and CDR2 sequences are SGHNT and YYREEE (reference sequence). The CDR3 has 13 amino acids. Trimming removed 4 bases at V and 2 bases at J, with 10 bases between. The CDR3 protein is CASSLNGPYEQYF. The CDR3 DNA reads as TGTGCCAGCAGCCTGAACGGGCCCTACGAGCAGTACTTC.

The chain has TRBV25-1 and TRBJ1-4; 12 bases line up with TRBD1. The CDR3 is 18 residues long. V lost 2 bases and J lost 8; bases outside the gene matches: 12. CDR1 is MGHDK, CDR2 SYGVNS, per germline. The CDR3: CASSEAPGQGAEREKLFF. The CDR3 bases are TGTGCCAGCAGTGAAGCTCCGGGACAGGGGGCCGAACGGGAAAAACTGTTTTTT.

The chain couples TRBV6-1 to TRBJ2-7; perhaps TRBD1 as D (5 bases). The CDR3 covers 14 residues. Deletions cut 2 bases from V and 6 bases from J, with 14 bases between. The germline gives CDR1 MNHNS, CDR2 SASEGT. CDR3 bases: TGTGCCAGCAGTGAACCGTGGACATCCCTCGAGCAGTACTTC. Protein: CASSEPWTSLEQYF.

The V call is TRBV20-1, the J call TRBJ2-3, with 7 bases fitting TRBD2. Germline V gene lookup returns CDR1 DFQATT and CDR2 SNEGSKA (reference sequence). The J segment lost 8 bases and the V segment lost 5 bases, leaving 4 bases of the junction unmatched. The CDR3 is 11 amino acids. This CDR3 is CSAEAGSTQYF. DNA for the CDR3: TGCAGTGCTGAAGCGGGATCTACGCAGTATTTT.

This clone was detected once. The chain is built from TRBV6-1 and TRBJ1-5; 8 nucleotides agree with TRBD1. The CDR3 sequence is 16 residues long. Germline lookup yields CDR1 MNHNS and CDR2 SASEGT. V shed 4 bases and J 3 bases; nucleotides not matched to a gene: 8. For the CDR3, the DNA is TGTGCCAGCAGTGCCGACAGGGGACCAGACAATCAGCCCCAGCATTTT. Its protein is CASSADRGPDNQPQHF.

The count of this clone is one. The gene calls are TRBV6-5 and TRBJ1-2; TRBD1 might be the D (6 bases). Trimming shortened V by 0 bases and J by 2 bases, and 7 bases separated the two germline ends. The germline CDR1 and CDR2 sequences are MNHEY and SVGAGI. The CDR3 spans 14 residues. Here the CDR3 reads CASSYSDRNYGYTF. Written as DNA, the CDR3 is TGTGCCAGCAGTTACTCTGACAGGAACTATGGCTACACCTTC.

CDR3 region: CASSEAPGYGYTF. CDR3 nucleotide sequence: TGTGCCAGCAGTGAGGCCCCGGGCTATGGCTACACCTTC. The chain links TRBV2 to TRBJ1-2, with unresolved D. Germline V gene sequence: CDR1 SNHLY, CDR2 FYNNEI. The V gene lost 3 bases and the J gene lost 4 bases, with 9 bases spanning the gap. The CDR3 extends over 13 amino acids. Full variable domain (outside the CDR3, taken from reference TRBV2 and TRBJ1-2): EPEVTQTPSHQVTQMGQEVILRCVPISNHLYFYWYRQILGQKVEFLVSFYNNEISEKSEIFDDQFSVERPDGSNFTLKIRSTKLEDSAMYFCASSEAPGYGYTFGSGTRLTVV.

This clone was seen only a few times. The chain has TRBV27 and TRBJ1-2; D perhaps matches TRBD1 (5 bases). Germline lookup yields CDR1 MNHEY and CDR2 SMNVEV (reference sequence). This CDR3 spans 13 amino acids. V dropped 8 bases and J dropped 6 bases, with 16 bases sitting between them. The CDR3 region is CASAPAGPDGYTF. DNA of the CDR3: TGTGCCAGCGCCCCTGCGGGACCGGATGGCTACACCTTC.

This rearrangement joins TRBV6-1 to TRBJ2-1, with 8 bases identical to TRBD2. The CDR3 is 16 amino acids. The ends lost 3 bases at V and 4 bases at J; junction bases unmatched: 8. In germline, CDR1 is MNHNS, CDR2 SASEGT. DNA of the CDR3: TGTGCCAGCAGTGACAACGGACTAGCCTTTTACAATGAGCAGTTCTTC. It specifies CASSDNGLAFYNEQFF.

The gene calls are TRBV19 and TRBJ2-7, with D hard to call. The CDR3 is 12 residues long. CDR1 and CDR2 (germline): LNHDA, SQIVND (reference sequence). V gave up 4 bases and J gave up 9 bases, with 13 bases separating them. The CDR3, as DNA: TGTGCCAGTAGTAGCGGAGAGCTGGGGCAGTACTTC. As protein: CASSSGELGQYF.